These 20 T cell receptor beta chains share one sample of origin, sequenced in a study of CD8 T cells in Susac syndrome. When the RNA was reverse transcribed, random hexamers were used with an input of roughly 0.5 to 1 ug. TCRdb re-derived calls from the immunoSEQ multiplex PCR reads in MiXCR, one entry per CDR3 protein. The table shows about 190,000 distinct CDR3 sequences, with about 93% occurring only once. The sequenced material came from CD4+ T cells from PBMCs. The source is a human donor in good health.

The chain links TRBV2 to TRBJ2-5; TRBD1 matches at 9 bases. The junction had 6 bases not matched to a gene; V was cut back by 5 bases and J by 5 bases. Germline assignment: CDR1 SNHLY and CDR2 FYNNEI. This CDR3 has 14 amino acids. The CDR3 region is CASSYGTGYETQYF. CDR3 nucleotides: TGTGCCAGCAGTTATGGGACAGGGTACGAGACCCAGTACTTC.

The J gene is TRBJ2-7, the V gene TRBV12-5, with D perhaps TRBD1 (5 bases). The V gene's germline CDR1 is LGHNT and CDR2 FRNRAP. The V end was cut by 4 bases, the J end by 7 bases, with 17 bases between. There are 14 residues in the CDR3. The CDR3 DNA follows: TGTGCTAGTGGTTCAGCTCCCACAGGTCGGGAGCAGTACTTC. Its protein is CASGSAPTGREQYF. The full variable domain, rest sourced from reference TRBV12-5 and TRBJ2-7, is DARVTQTPRHKVTEMGQEVTMRCQPILGHNTVFWYRQTMMQGLELLAYFRNRAPLDDSGMPKDRFSAEMPDATLATLKIQPSEPRDSAVYFCASGSAPTGREQYFGPGTRLTVT.

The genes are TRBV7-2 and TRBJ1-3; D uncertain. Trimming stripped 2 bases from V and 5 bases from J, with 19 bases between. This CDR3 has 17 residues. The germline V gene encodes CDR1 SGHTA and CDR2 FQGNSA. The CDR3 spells CASSLNLPRSERNTIYF. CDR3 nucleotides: TGTGCCAGCAGCTTAAACCTCCCCCGCTCCGAGAGAAACACCATATATTTT.

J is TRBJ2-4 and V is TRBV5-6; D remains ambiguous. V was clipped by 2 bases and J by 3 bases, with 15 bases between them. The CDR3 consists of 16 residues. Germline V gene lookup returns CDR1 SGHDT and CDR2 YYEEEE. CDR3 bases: TGTGCCAGCAGCTTTACAACAGCTCGTTTCAAAAACATTCAGTACTTC. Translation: CASSFTTARFKNIQYF. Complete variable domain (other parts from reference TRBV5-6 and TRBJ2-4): DAGVTQSPTHLIKTRGQQVTLRCSPKSGHDTVSWYQQALGQGPQFIFQYYEEEERQRGNFPDRFSGHQFPNYSSELNVNALLLGDSALYLCASSFTTARFKNIQYFGAGTRLSVL.

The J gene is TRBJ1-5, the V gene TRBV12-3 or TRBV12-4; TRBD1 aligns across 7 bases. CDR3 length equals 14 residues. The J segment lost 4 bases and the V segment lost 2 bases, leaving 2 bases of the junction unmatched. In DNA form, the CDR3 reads TGTGCCAGCAGTTTAAAGGGGGCGAATCAGCCCCAGCATTTT. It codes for CASSLKGANQPQHF.

The chain's CDR3 is CASSFPGRETQYF. CDR3 DNA sequence: TGTGCCAGCAGCTTCCCAGGGCGAGAGACCCAGTACTTC. The gene calls are TRBV7-2 and TRBJ2-5; TRBD1 is a possible D gene (5 bases). Germline lookup yields CDR1 SGHTA and CDR2 FQGNSA. The CDR3 extends over 13 amino acids. Trimming cost V 3 bases and J 4 bases, with 9 bases left between them. Using reference TRBV7-2 and TRBJ2-5 for the parts outside the CDR3, the full variable domain is GAGVSQSPSNKVTEKGKDVELRCDPISGHTALYWYRQSLGQGLEFLIYFQGNSAPDKSGLPSDRFSAERTGGSVSTLTIQRTQQEDSAVYLCASSFPGRETQYFGPGTRLLVL.

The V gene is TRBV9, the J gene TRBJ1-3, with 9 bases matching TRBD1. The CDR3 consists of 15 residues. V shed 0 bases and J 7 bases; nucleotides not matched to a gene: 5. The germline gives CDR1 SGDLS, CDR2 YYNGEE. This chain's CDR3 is CASSVGLQGANTIYF. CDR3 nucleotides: TGTGCCAGCAGCGTAGGATTACAGGGGGCGAACACCATATATTTT. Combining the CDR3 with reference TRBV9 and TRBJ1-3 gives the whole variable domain DSGVTQTPKHLITATGQRVTLRCSPRSGDLSVYWYQQSLDQGLQFLIQYYNGEERAKGNILERFSAQQFPDLHSELNLSSLELGDSALYFCASSVGLQGANTIYFGEGSWLTVV.

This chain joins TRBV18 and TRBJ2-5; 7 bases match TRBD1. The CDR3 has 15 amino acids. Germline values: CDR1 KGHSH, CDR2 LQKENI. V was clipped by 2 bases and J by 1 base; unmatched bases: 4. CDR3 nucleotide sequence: TGTGCCAGCTCACCAGTTGGGACAGCCCAAGAGACCCAGTACTTC. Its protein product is CASSPVGTAQETQYF.

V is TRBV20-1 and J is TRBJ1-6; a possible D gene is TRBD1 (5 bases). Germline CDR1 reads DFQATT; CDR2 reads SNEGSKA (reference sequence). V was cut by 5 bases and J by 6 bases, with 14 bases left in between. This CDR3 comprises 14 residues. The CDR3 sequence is CSARSTVPNSPLHF. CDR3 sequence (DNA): TGCAGTGCTCGCTCGACAGTACCTAATTCACCCCTCCACTTT.

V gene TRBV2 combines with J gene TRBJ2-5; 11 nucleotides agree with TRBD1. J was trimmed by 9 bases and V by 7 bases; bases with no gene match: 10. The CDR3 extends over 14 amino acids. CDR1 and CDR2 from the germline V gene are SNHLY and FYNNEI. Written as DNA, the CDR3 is TGTGCCAGCACAAGGGACAGGGGGAGAGGGGCCCAGTACTTC. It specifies CASTRDRGRGAQYF. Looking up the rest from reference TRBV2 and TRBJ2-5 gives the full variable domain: EPEVTQTPSHQVTQMGQEVILRCVPISNHLYFYWYRQILGQKVEFLVSFYNNEISEKSEIFDDQFSVERPDGSNFTLKIRSTKLEDSAMYFCASTRDRGRGAQYFGPGTRLLVL.

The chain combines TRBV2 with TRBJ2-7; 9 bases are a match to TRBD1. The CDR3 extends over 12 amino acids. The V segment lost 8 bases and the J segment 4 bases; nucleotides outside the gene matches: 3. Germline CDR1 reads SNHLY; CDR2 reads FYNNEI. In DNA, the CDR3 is TGTGCCAGCCACAGGGGGCTTTACGAGCAGTACTTC. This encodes CASHRGLYEQYF.

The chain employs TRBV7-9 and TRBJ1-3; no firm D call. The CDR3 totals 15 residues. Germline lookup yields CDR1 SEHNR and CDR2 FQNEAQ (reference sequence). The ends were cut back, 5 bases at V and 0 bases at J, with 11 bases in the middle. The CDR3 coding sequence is TGTGCCAGCAGCGTTACGGGCCACTCTGGAAACACCATATATTTT. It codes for CASSVTGHSGNTIYF.

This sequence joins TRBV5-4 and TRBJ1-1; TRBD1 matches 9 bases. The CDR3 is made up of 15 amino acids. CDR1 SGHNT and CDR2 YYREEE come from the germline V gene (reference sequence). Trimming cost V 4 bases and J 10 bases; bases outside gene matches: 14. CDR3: CASSRTGEPSKGAFF. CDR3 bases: TGTGCCAGCAGCCGGACAGGGGAGCCTAGTAAGGGAGCTTTCTTT. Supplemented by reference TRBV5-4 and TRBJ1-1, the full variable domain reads ETGVTQSPTHLIKTRGQQVTLRCSSQSGHNTVSWYQQALGQGPQFIFQYYREEENGRGNFPPRFSGLQFPNYSSELNVNALELDDSALYLCASSRTGEPSKGAFFGQGTRLTVV.

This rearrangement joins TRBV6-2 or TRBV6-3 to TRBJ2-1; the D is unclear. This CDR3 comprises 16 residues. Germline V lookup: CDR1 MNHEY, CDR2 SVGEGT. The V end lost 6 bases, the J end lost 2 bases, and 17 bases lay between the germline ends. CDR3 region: CASRELGLLTYNEQFF. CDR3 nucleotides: TGTGCCAGCAGGGAGCTTGGGCTCCTAACCTACAATGAGCAGTTCTTC.

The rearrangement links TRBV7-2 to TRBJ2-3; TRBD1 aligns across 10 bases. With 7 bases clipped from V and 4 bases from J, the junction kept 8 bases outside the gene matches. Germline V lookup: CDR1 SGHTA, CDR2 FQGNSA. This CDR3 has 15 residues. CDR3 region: CASTPDRGLADTQYF. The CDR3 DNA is TGTGCCAGCACCCCGGACAGGGGGTTAGCAGATACGCAGTATTTT.

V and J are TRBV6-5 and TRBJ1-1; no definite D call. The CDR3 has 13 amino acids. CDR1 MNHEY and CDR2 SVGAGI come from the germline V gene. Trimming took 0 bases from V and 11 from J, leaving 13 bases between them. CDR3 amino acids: CASSYSSGAKAFF. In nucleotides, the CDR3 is TGTGCCAGCAGTTACTCCTCGGGCGCTAAGGCTTTCTTT.

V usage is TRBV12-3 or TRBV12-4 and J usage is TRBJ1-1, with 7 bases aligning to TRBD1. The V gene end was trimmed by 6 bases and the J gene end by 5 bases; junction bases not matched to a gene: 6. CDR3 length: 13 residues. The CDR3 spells CASSPTGLTEAFF. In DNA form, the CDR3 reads TGTGCCAGCAGCCCGACAGGGTTAACTGAAGCTTTCTTT.

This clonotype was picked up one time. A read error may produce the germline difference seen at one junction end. CDR3 coding DNA: TGTGCCTGGAGTGTACGGGCTAGCGGGGGGGCCGGGGTCTTC. It codes for CAWSVRASGGAGVF. The J gene is TRBJ2-1, the V gene TRBV30; 12 bases line up with TRBD2. This CDR3 contains 14 residues. Germline lookup yields CDR1 GTSNPN and CDR2 SVGIG (reference sequence).

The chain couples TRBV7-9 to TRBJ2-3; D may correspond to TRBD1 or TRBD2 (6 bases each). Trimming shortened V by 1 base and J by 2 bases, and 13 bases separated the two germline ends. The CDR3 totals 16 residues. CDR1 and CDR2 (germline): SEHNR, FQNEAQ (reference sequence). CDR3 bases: TGTGCCAGCAGCTTAGTTGGGGGGCCGTCCACAGATACGCAGTATTTT. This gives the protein CASSLVGGPSTDTQYF.

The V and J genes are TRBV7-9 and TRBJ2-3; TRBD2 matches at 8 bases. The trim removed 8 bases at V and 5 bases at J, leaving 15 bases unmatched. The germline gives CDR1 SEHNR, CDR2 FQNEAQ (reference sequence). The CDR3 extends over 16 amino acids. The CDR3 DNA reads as TGTGCCAGCGATTCCCGGGATGCGGGGGGCATAGATACGCAGTATTTT. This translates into CASDSRDAGGIDTQYF.